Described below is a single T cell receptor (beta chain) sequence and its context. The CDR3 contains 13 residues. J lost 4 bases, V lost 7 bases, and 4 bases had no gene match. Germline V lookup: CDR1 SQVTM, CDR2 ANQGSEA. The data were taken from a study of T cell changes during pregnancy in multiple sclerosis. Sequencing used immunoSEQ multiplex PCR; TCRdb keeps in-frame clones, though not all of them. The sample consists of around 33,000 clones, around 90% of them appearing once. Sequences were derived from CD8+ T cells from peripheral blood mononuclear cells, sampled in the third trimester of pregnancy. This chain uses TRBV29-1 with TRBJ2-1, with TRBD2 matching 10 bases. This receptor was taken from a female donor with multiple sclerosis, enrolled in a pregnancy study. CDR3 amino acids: CSGGLAEYNEQFF. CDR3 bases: TGCAGCGGCGGACTAGCGGAATACAATGAGCAGTTCTTC.